This TCR beta chain emerged from a study of blood T cell repertoires in COVID-19. The CDR3 is 16 residues long. The germline V gene encodes CDR1 LNHNV and CDR2 YYDKDF (reference sequence). As regards this clone: The junction and the germline gene differ at one end; a read error may be behind it.

Two negative PCRs, clearance, or symptom resolution characterized the recovered Cohort 3 donors. Sequencing used immunoSEQ multiplex PCR; TCRdb keeps in-frame clones, though not all of them. The sample lists about 310,000 clones; approximately 90% were seen once. The chain has TRBV15 and TRBJ1-4, with TRBD1 identical over 7 bases. The clonotype originates from a woman younger than 35 who had recovered from COVID-19. The sample taken for sequencing was PBMCs or T cells enriched from blood (not recorded which). CDR3 in DNA: TGTGCCACCAGCGGAGACAGGGCGTCGGCTAATGAAAAACTGTTTTTT. This translates into CATSGDRASANEKLFF.